This entry describes one TCR beta chain. Its specific antigen is unknown. No qualities accompany the bases; no much larger clone lies one base away. A single peripheral blood draw of 95 to 150 mL on average was collected from each donor into heparinised tubes. Using a panel that included CD45RO, CCR7, CD25, CD127, CD95 and CD27, naive, central memory, regulatory and stem cell-like memory CD4+ T cells were sorted on a BD FACSAria II. Purity was above 98% for every sorted population. PBMCs were separated immediately by Lymphoprep density gradient centrifugation and were stained directly, without being cultured. So that batch effects would be minimized, each experiment stained and sorted samples in pairs, pairing one healthy donor with one patient. The High Capacity cDNA Reverse Transcription Kit was used to reverse transcribe all of the isolated RNA, meaning that expressed TCRB transcripts were what got sequenced. Deep immunoSEQ sequencing was performed on naive, central memory and regulatory T cell samples, with an average of roughly 3.5 million total reads per sample. Sorted cells were lysed in RLT buffer and RNA was extracted with DNase-treated RNeasy Micro or Mini kits, depending on cell number. Each cell subset was processed on its own to prevent cross-contamination, while patient and healthy donor samples were processed together. TCRB sequences were amplified from cDNA with the immunoSEQ multiplex PCR, producing 87-bp fragments spanning the CDR3 region. Amplicons were sequenced on the Illumina HiSeq platform. Per the source publication's procedure: PCR bias was computationally corrected using synthetic template baselines, reads within Hamming distance 2 were collapsed, and singletons that could not be merged were discarded. Reads were aligned against IMGT so that V, D and J genes, CDR3 length and insertions or deletions at six rearrangement sites could be assigned. Within each subset, clonotype counts were normalized to sorted cell number, and only after that were true diversity and Gini coefficients computed with the tcR R package. Repertoire sharing was quantified using the overlap coefficient calculated on TCRB nucleotide sequences. Out-of-frame TCRB sequences from naive cells were analyzed as a proxy for the pre-selection repertoire. As stored in TCRdb, this immuneACCESS dataset retains in-frame rearrangements with V and J assigned. A fraction of the clones does not appear; measured against another copy, unresolved V genes explain less than half of the discrepancy, and the remainder lacks a known reason. V, J and clone size are taken as reported in that table, and D and trimming were inferred from the DNA itself. The sample data list 630,000 or so clones, and roughly an eighth of these were observed just once. The ten largest clones capture 0.035% to 0.04% of the sample.

These data are taken from a study of beta chain features in type 1 diabetes (dated by TCRdb to the late 2010s). At the level of the whole study: Patients and healthy donors did not differ in mean age, gender distribution, total cell number or subset yield. Whereas all 30 or so donors provided naive and central memory subsets, regulatory and stem cell-like memory subsets were isolated from just 8 patients and roughly eight healthy donors. In the study, TCRB repertoires of sorted circulating CD4+ T cell subsets from recently diagnosed type 1 diabetes patients were compared with those of matched healthy donors. A total of roughly 100 million sorted cells were examined across all samples, and RNA yield correlated strongly with the number of cells per subset.

Beyond this particular receptor, the publication reports: In all four CD4+ subsets, TCRB CDR3 length was moderately but significantly shorter in type 1 diabetes patients. Because cDNA was sequenced instead of genomic DNA, highly expressing activated cells could be over-represented, though the groups showed no difference in activation or CD3 levels. PCR may preferentially amplify shorter templates, but because patient and control samples were amplified and corrected together, any resulting skew would affect both groups equally. Naive, central memory and regulatory TCRB repertoires appeared more similar among patients than among healthy donors. Because small numbers of individuals were included in the HLA sub-analyses, any influence of HLA type on TCRB rearrangement was left unresolved. At VDJ recombination sites, type 1 diabetes patients had fewer insertions and more deleted nucleotides, which implies abnormalities in thymic rearrangement.

V gives up 3 bases and J gives up 2 bases, and the segment between their germline ends measures 14 bases. For CDR1 and CDR2, the germline V gene lists SGHAT and FQNNGV. The CDR3 numbers 15 residues from cysteine through phenylalanine. This entry keeps only the CDR3 DNA: 45 bases, framed from base 1. What was sequenced was naive CD4+ T cells from blood. Explained via the paper, the cell subset or site label denotes: true naive CD4+ T cells. The sequence is built from TRBV11-2 and TRBJ2-7; a tentative D match to TRBD1 spans 5 bases. The source is a man aged 18-30 years with type 1 diabetes. The CDR3 sequence is CASSFGSGNTYEQYF. In nucleotides, the sequence is TGTGCCAGCAGCTTTGGTTCAGGGAATACCTACGAGCAGTACTTC.